Listed below are T cell receptor beta chains from one sample, sequenced in a study of vaccination effects on CD4 cells after COVID-19. These TCRs' antigens remain unknown. Assay used: immunoSEQ multiplex PCR; TCRdb lists only in-frame clones, some missing. Counted here are tens of thousands of clones, over 70% occurring once; the ten biggest clones make up around 3.8%. Sequencing was performed on CD4+ T cells from PBMCs cultured with HCoV-OC43 spike peptides, taken before COVID-19 vaccination. These TCRs come from a human donor who received a COVID-19 vaccine. Each CDR3 is given with its conserved first and last residue. A D gene is named only where the DNA matches it firmly. For some rows the clone size is stated as once, few or many, or as a class when expanded; others skip it.

clone_size,j_call,v_call,cdr3_length,d_call,cdr3_aa,cdr3_nt
NA,TRBJ1-1,TRBV9,13,NA,CASSVELNTEAFF,TGTGCCAGCAGCGTAGAGTTGAACACTGAAGCTTTCTTT
NA,TRBJ1-6,TRBV9,16,NA,CASSVGAEVFNSPLHF,TGTGCCAGCAGCGTAGGAGCGGAGGTATTTAATTCACCCCTCCACTTT
NA,TRBJ1-2,TRBV3-1/TRBV3-2,14,NA,CASSQIESWGGYTF,TGTGCCAGCAGCCAAATTGAGTCTTGGGGAGGCTACACCTTC
NA,TRBJ2-3,TRBV5-8,15,TRBD2,CASSLVLAGADTQYF,TGTGCCAGCAGCTTGGTTCTAGCGGGTGCAGATACGCAGTATTTT
NA,TRBJ2-3,TRBV3-1/TRBV3-2,15,NA,CASSLYSTGYDTQYF,TGTGCCAGCAGTCTATATAGTACAGGGTATGATACGCAGTATTTT
NA,TRBJ2-1,TRBV4-2,16,TRBD1,CASSQDRGPPYNEQFF,TGTGCCAGCAGCCAGGACAGGGGTCCCCCTTACAATGAGCAGTTCTTC
NA,TRBJ1-5,TRBV7-2,15,NA,CASSLTGGSNQPQHF,TGTGCCAGCAGCTTAACGGGGGGGAGCAATCAGCCCCAGCATTTT
NA,TRBJ2-5,TRBV6-6,16,TRBD1,CASSYTAGTGEETQYF,TGTGCCAGCAGTTACACAGCCGGGACAGGGGAGGAGACCCAGTACTTC
NA,TRBJ2-1,TRBV27,16,NA,CASSRDPDWSYNEQFF,TGTGCCAGCAGTAGGGACCCGGATTGGTCCTACAATGAGCAGTTCTTC
NA,TRBJ1-5,TRBV29-1,15,NA,CSVRSGPGGNQPQHF,TGCAGCGTCCGCAGCGGGCCAGGAGGCAATCAGCCCCAGCATTTT
NA,TRBJ1-4,TRBV19,13,NA,CASARGDNEKLFF,TGTGCCAGTGCCCGGGGAGATAATGAAAAACTGTTTTTT
NA,TRBJ2-2,TRBV7-3,16,NA,CASSLLSRANTGELFF,TGTGCCAGCAGCTTACTATCTCGGGCGAACACCGGGGAGCTGTTTTTT
NA,TRBJ1-3,TRBV9,15,NA,CASSVATGPQNTIYF,TGTGCCAGCAGCGTAGCTACTGGGCCCCAGAACACCATATATTTT
NA,TRBJ1-1,TRBV2,12,NA,CASRESAFEAFF,TGTGCCAGCAGAGAATCAGCGTTTGAAGCTTTCTTT
NA,TRBJ2-5,TRBV4-3,15,NA,CASSQDARLGETQYF,TGCGCCAGCAGCCAAGATGCTAGGTTAGGAGAGACCCAGTACTTC
NA,TRBJ2-5,TRBV6-5,13,TRBD1,CASRPDRAETQYF,TGTGCCAGCAGACCCGACAGGGCAGAGACCCAGTACTTC
few,TRBJ1-3,TRBV4-1,18,NA,CASSQERGRLGVRNTIYF,TGCGCCAGCAGCCAAGAACGGGGCAGGCTCGGCGTGCGGAACACCATATATTTT
few,TRBJ2-2,TRBV25-1,12,NA,CASRQNTGELFF,TGTGCCAGCAGACAGAACACCGGGGAGCTGTTTTTT
NA,TRBJ2-1,TRBV18,18,NA,CASSQQRTTESSYNEQFF,TGTGCCAGCTCACAGCAACGGACTACCGAGAGCTCCTACAATGAGCAGTTCTTC
NA,TRBJ2-3,TRBV6-4,14,NA,CASKGNALSDTQYF,TGTGCCAGCAAGGGGAACGCGTTGTCAGATACGCAGTATTTT
NA,TRBJ1-5,TRBV6-5,15,NA,CASSSTGWGNQPQHF,TGTGCCAGCAGTTCTACAGGGTGGGGCAATCAGCCCCAGCATTTT
NA,TRBJ2-2,TRBV7-2,16,NA,CASSDRQYANTGELFF,TGTGCCAGCAGTGACAGACAGTACGCGAACACCGGGGAGCTGTTTTTT
NA,TRBJ2-6,TRBV11-1,16,NA,CASSWMGGTGANVLTF,TGTGCCAGCAGCTGGATGGGGGGCACTGGGGCCAACGTCCTGACTTTC
NA,TRBJ1-4,TRBV5-1,16,TRBD1,CASSARQGADNEKLFF,TGCGCCAGCAGCGCAAGACAGGGGGCGGATAATGAAAAACTGTTTTTT
NA,TRBJ2-3,TRBV6-4,14,TRBD2,CASSETSGEDTQYF,TGTGCCAGCAGTGAGACTAGCGGGGAGGATACGCAGTATTTT
NA,TRBJ1-5,TRBV5-6,16,NA,CASSLFSEHSNQPQHF,TGTGCCAGCAGCTTGTTTTCGGAACATAGCAATCAGCCCCAGCATTTT
few,TRBJ1-6,TRBV6-1,18,TRBD1,CASSERGQGISYNSPLHF,TGTGCCAGCAGTGAAAGGGGACAGGGAATATCCTATAATTCACCCCTCCACTTT
NA,TRBJ1-1,TRBV25-1,15,NA,CASSEFGGISSEAFF,TGTGCCAGCAGTGAATTTGGAGGGATTAGCTCTGAAGCTTTCTTT
NA,TRBJ1-1,TRBV6-5,13,NA,CASSHPRNTEAFF,TGTGCCAGCTCTCACCCACGTAACACTGAAGCTTTCTTT
few,TRBJ1-6,TRBV2,14,NA,CASSVRVDNSPLHF,TGTGCCAGCAGTGTAAGGGTGGATAATTCACCCCTCCACTTT
NA,TRBJ2-6,TRBV4-1,17,NA,CASSQGQLNSGANVLTF,TGCGCCAGCAGCCAAGGACAGCTTAACTCTGGGGCCAACGTCCTGACTTTC
few,TRBJ1-2,TRBV3-1/TRBV3-2,17,NA,CASSPRPPRGSDYGYTF,TGTGCCAGCAGCCCGAGACCCCCCAGGGGATCTGACTATGGCTACACCTTC
NA,TRBJ1-2,TRBV24-1,14,TRBD1,CATSPGQKNYGYTF,TGTGCCACCAGTCCGGGACAGAAGAACTATGGCTACACCTTC
few,TRBJ1-2,TRBV28,13,NA,CASSLGGTGGYTF,TGTGCCAGCAGTTTAGGGGGGACCGGTGGCTACACCTTC
NA,TRBJ1-5,TRBV11-2,13,NA,CASSGRGDQPQHF,TGTGCCAGCAGTGGGCGGGGGGACCAGCCCCAGCATTTT
NA,TRBJ2-2,TRBV24-1,16,TRBD1,CATSDFWTGGIGELFF,TGTGCCACCAGTGATTTTTGGACAGGGGGCATCGGGGAGCTGTTTTTT
NA,TRBJ1-2,TRBV30,11,NA,CAWSWSGGYTF,TGTGCCTGGAGTTGGAGTGGTGGCTACACCTTC
NA,TRBJ1-3,TRBV5-5,15,TRBD1,CASSLVAGGSNTIYF,TGTGCCAGCAGCTTGGTAGCAGGGGGCTCAAACACCATATATTTT
NA,TRBJ1-2,TRBV4-1,17,NA,CASSHFGKTGPTTGYTF,TGCGCCAGCAGCCATTTCGGTAAAACCGGGCCTACCACTGGCTACACCTTC
few,TRBJ1-1,TRBV12-3/TRBV12-4,11,NA,CASSLRGEAFF,TGTGCCAGCAGTTTGAGGGGGGAAGCTTTCTTT
NA,TRBJ1-5,TRBV18,14,TRBD1,CASSPGTGGQPQHF,TGTGCCAGCTCACCCGGGACAGGGGGACAGCCCCAGCATTTT
NA,TRBJ2-5,TRBV4-2,16,NA,CASSQGVPGPQETQYF,TGTGCCAGCAGCCAAGGGGTGCCGGGACCCCAAGAGACCCAGTACTTC
NA,TRBJ2-1,TRBV5-1,14,TRBD1,CASRGDRGPNEQFF,TGCGCCAGCAGGGGGGACAGGGGACCCAATGAGCAGTTCTTC
NA,TRBJ1-1,TRBV30,11,TRBD1,CAWSSTGDAFF,TGTGCCTGGAGTTCTACAGGGGATGCTTTCTTT
few,TRBJ2-2,TRBV27,14,TRBD1,CASSSEDRAGELFF,TGTGCCAGCAGTTCTGAGGACAGGGCCGGGGAGCTGTTTTTT
NA,TRBJ2-1,TRBV4-1,16,TRBD1,CASRPPPGQGINEQFF,TGCGCCAGTCGCCCCCCCCCGGGACAGGGGATAAATGAGCAGTTCTTC
NA,TRBJ1-2,TRBV5-5,16,TRBD1,CASSRASRDRNYGYTF,TGTGCCAGCAGCCGCGCCTCCCGGGACAGGAACTATGGCTACACCTTC
NA,TRBJ2-3,TRBV4-1,13,NA,CASSQILTDTQYF,TGCGCCAGCAGCCAAATCCTTACAGATACGCAGTATTTT
NA,TRBJ2-1,TRBV5-1,15,TRBD1,CASSLSGTNRGEQFF,TGCGCCAGCAGCTTGTCAGGGACAAACAGGGGTGAGCAGTTCTTC
NA,TRBJ2-5,TRBV6-1,17,TRBD2,CASSGPSGGTLQETQYF,TGTGCCAGCAGTGGACCTAGCGGGGGGACACTACAAGAGACCCAGTACTTC
NA,TRBJ2-1,TRBV7-2,14,NA,CASSPSSYLGEQFF,TGTGCCAGCAGCCCCTCCTCGTACCTCGGTGAGCAGTTCTTC
once,TRBJ2-1,TRBV7-8,16,TRBD1,CASSSWTGGLNNEQFF,TGTGCCAGCAGCTCATGGACAGGGGGACTCAACAATGAGCAGTTCTTC
NA,TRBJ1-4,TRBV3-1/TRBV3-2,14,NA,CASSQDVEKEKLFF,TGTGCCAGCAGCCAAGATGTAGAGAAAGAAAAACTGTTTTTT
NA,TRBJ1-2,TRBV5-6,13,NA,CASSLVGVYGYTF,TGTGCCAGCAGCTTGGTCGGGGTTTATGGCTACACCTTC
NA,TRBJ2-5,TRBV5-1,13,NA,CASSLGRDETQYF,TGCGCCAGCAGCTTGGGTAGGGATGAGACCCAGTACTTC